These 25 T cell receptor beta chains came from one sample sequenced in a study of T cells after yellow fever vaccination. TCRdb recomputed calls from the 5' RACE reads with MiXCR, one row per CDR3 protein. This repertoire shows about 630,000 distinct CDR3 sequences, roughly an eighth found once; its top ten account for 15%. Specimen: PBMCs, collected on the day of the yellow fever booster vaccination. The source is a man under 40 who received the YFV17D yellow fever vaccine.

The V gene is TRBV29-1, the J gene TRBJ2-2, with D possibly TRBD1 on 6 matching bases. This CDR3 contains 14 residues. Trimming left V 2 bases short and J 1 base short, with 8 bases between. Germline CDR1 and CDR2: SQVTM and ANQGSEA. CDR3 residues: CSVETGQNTGELFF. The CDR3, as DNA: TGCAGCGTTGAAACGGGACAGAACACCGGGGAGCTGTTTTTT.

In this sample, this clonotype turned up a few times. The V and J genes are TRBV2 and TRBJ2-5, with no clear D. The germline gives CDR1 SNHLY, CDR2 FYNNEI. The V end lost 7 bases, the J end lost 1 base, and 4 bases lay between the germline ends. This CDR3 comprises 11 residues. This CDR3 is CASTVQETQYF. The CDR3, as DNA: TGTGCCAGCACAGTCCAAGAGACCCAGTACTTC.

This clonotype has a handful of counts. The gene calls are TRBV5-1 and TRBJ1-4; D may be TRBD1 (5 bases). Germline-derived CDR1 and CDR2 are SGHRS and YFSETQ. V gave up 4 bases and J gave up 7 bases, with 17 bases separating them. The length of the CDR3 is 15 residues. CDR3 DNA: TGCGCCAGCAGCATTACCCCCCAGGGTGGTGAAAAACTGTTTTTT. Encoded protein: CASSITPQGGEKLFF.

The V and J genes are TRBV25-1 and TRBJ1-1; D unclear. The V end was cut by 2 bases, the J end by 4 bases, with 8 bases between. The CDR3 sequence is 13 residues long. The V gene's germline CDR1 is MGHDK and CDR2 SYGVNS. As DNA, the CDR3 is TGTGCCAGCAGTGAAGGGAGTGGCACTGAAGCTTTCTTT. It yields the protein CASSEGSGTEAFF.

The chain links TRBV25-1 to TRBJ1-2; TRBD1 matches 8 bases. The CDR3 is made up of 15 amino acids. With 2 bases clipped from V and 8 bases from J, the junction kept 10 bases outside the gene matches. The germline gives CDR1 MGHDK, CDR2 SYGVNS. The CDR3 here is CASSERGGRGLGYTF. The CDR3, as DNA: TGTGCCAGCAGTGAACGGGGGGGCAGGGGGCTAGGCTACACCTTC.

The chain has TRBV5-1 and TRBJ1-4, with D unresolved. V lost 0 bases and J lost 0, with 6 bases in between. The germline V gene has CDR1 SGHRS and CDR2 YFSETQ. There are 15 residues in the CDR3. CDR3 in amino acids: CASSLASSTNEKLFF. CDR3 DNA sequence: TGCGCCAGCAGCTTGGCGTCTTCAACTAATGAAAAACTGTTTTTT. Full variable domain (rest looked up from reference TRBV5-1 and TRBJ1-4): KAGVTQTPRYLIKTRGQQVTLSCSPISGHRSVSWYQQTPGQGLQFLFEYFSETQRNKGNFPGRFSGRQFSNSRSEMNVSTLELGDSALYLCASSLASSTNEKLFFGSGTQLSVL.

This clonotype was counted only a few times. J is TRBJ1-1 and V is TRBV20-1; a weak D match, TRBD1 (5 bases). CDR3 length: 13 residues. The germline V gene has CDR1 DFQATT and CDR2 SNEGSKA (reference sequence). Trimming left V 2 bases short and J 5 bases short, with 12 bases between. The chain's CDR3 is CSARSGRGTEAFF. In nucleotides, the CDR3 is TGCAGTGCTAGATCAGGGAGAGGGACTGAAGCTTTCTTT.

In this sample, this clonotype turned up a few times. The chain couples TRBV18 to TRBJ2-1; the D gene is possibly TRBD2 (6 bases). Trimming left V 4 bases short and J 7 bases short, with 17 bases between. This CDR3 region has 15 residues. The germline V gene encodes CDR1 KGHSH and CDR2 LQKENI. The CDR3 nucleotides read TGTGCCAGCTCACGAGACCTCTTCCGGGGGAATGAGCAGTTCTTC. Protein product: CASSRDLFRGNEQFF. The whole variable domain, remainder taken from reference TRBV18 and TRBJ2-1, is NAGVMQNPRHLVRRRGQEARLRCSPMKGHSHVYWYRQLPEEGLKFMVYLQKENIIDESGMPKERFSAEFPKEGPSILRIQQVVRGDSAAYFCASSRDLFRGNEQFFGPGTRLTVL.

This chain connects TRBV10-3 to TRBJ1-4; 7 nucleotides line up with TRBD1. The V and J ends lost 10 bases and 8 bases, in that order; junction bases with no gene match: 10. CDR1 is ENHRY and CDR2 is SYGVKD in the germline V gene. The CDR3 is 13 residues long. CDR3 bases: TGTGCCAGCCGACAGGGCCAGGGAGAAAAACTGTTTTTT. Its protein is CASRQGQGEKLFF.

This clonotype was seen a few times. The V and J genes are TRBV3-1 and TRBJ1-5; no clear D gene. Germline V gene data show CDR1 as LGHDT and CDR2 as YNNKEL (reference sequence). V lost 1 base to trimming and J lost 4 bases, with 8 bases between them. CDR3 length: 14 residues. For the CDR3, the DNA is TGTGCCAGCAGCCAAGTACCGAATAATCAGCCCCAGCATTTT. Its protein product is CASSQVPNNQPQHF.

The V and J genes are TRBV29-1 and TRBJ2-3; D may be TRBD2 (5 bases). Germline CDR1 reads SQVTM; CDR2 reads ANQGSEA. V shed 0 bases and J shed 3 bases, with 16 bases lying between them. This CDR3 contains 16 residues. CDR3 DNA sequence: TGCAGCGTTGAAGATCGAATACTAGTAGGTACAGATACGCAGTATTTT. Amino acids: CSVEDRILVGTDTQYF.

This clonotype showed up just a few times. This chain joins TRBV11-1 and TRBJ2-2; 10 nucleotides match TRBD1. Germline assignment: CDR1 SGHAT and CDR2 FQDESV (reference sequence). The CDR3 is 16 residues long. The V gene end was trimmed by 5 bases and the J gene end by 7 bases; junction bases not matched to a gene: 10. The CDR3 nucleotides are TGTGCCAGCAGCCCGCCTCCGGGACAGGGGCGCGGGGAGCTGTTTTTT. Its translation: CASSPPPGQGRGELFF. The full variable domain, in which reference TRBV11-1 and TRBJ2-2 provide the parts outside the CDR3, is EAEVAQSPRYKITEKSQAVAFWCDPISGHATLYWYRQILGQGPELLVQFQDESVVDDSQLPKDRFSAERLKGVDSTLKIQPAELGDSAMYLCASSPPPGQGRGELFFGEGSRLTVL.

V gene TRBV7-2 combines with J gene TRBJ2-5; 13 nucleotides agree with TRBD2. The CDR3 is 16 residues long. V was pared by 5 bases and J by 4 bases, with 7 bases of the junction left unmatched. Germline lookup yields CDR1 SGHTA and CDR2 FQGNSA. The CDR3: CASSRTSGSWGETQYF. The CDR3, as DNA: TGTGCCAGCAGCCGGACTAGCGGGAGTTGGGGAGAGACCCAGTACTTC.

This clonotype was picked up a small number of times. DNA of the CDR3: TGTGCCAGCAGCCCCACTAGTAACCAAGAGACCCAGTACTTC. It is translated as CASSPTSNQETQYF. The chain carries TRBV7-2 and TRBJ2-5; D might be TRBD2 (5 bases). The CDR3 is made up of 14 amino acids. Between the trimmed V and J ends, which lost 5 bases and 0 bases, there was a span of 10 bases. Germline CDR1 and CDR2: SGHTA and FQGNSA.

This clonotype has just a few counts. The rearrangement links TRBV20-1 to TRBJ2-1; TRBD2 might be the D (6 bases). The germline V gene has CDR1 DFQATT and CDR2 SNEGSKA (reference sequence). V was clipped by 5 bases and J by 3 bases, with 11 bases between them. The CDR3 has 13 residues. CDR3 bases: TGCAGTGCTCCCCCGGGGGACTACAATGAGCAGTTCTTC. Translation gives CSAPPGDYNEQFF.

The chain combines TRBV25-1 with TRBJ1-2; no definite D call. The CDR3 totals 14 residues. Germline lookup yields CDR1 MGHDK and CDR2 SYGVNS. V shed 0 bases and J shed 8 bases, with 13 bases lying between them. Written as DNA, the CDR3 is TGTGCCAGCAGTGAATATACCGGGCCCCTGGGCTACACCTTC. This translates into CASSEYTGPLGYTF.

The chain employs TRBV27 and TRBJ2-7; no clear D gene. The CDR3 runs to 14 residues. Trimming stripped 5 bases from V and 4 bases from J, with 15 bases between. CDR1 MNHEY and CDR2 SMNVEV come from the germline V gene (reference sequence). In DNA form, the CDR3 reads TGTGCCAGCAGTCTGGACGGTATTAATTACGAGCAGTACTTC. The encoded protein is CASSLDGINYEQYF.

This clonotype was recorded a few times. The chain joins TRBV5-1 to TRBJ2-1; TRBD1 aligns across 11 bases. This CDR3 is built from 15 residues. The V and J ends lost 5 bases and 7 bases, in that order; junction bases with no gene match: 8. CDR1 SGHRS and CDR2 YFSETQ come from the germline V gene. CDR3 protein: CASRSVGTGGNEQFF. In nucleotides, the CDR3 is TGCGCCAGCAGGTCCGTCGGGACAGGGGGAAATGAGCAGTTCTTC.

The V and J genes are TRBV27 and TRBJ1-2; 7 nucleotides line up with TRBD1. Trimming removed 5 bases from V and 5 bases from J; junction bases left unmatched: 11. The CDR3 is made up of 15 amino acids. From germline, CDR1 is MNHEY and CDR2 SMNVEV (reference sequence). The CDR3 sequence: CASSPGGANLYGYTF. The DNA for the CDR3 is TGTGCCAGCAGTCCAGGGGGGGCAAACCTATATGGCTACACCTTC.

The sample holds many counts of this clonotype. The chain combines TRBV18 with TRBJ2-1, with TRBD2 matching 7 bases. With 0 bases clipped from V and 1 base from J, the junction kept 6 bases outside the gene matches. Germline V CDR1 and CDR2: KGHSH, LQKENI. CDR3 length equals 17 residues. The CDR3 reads CASSPPGSGASYNEQFF. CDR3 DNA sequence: TGTGCCAGCTCACCACCGGGCAGCGGGGCGTCCTACAATGAGCAGTTCTTC.

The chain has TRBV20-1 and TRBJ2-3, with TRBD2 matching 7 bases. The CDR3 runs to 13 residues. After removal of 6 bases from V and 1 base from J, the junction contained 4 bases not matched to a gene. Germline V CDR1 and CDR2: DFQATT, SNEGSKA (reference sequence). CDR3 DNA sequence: TGCAGTGCAATTCTAGCGGGCACAGATACGCAGTATTTT. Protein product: CSAILAGTDTQYF.

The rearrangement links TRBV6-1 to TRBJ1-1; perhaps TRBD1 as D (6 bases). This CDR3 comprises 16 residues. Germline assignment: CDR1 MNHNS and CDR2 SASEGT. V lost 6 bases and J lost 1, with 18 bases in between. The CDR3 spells CASRPASGGGNTEAFF. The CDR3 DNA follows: TGTGCCAGCAGACCTGCGTCGGGAGGGGGGAACACTGAAGCTTTCTTT.

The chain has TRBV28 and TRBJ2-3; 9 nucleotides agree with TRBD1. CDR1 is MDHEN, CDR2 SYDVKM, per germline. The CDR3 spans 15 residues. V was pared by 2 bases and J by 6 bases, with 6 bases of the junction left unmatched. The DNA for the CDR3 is TGTGCCAGCAGTTTAGACAGGGGGGCCTCCGATACGCAGTATTTT. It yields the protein CASSLDRGASDTQYF.

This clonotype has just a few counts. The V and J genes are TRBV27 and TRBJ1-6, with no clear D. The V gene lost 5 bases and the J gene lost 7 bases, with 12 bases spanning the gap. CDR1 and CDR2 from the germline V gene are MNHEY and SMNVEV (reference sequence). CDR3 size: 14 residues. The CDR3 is CASSRERGNSPLHF. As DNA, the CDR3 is TGTGCCAGCAGTCGCGAACGTGGAAATTCACCCCTCCACTTT.

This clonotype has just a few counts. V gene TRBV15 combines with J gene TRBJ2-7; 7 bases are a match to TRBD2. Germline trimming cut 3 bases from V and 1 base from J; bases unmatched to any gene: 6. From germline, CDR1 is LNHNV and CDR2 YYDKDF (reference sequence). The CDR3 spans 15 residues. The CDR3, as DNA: TGTGCCACCAGCAGCCGAGCTAGCGGATCCTACGAGCAGTACTTC. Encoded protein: CATSSRASGSYEQYF.